The 19 T cell receptor beta chains presented below share a single source sample, sequenced in a study of CD8+ T cells in alopecia areata. Sequencing templates came from extracted RNA that was reverse transcribed into cDNA. Some clones are missing from TCRdb's copy, which holds only in-frame ones; the method was immunoSEQ multiplex PCR. The data show 90,000 or so clones, about 44% seen once. The sample's treatment: oral pan-JAK inhibitor, 5-10 mg twice daily. The source material was CD8+ T cells sorted from blood, sampled at week 24, from a patient treated with tofacitinib. These receptor sequences come from a human donor with alopecia areata.

This clone has just a few counts. The chain uses TRBV4-2 and TRBJ2-7, with D perhaps matching TRBD2 (5 bases). This CDR3 has 14 residues. Germline loops: CDR1 LGHNA, CDR2 YNFKEQ. Between the trimmed V and J ends, which lost 1 base and 6 bases, there was a span of 13 bases. In DNA form, the CDR3 reads TGTGCCAGCAGCCAAGCCTCCCTAGCTGGCGAGCAGTACTTC. Its translation is CASSQASLAGEQYF.

With respect to this clone: The junction shows a germline mismatch at one end, possibly a read error. The J gene is TRBJ2-1, the V gene TRBV7-8; D might be TRBD1 or TRBD2, each matching 5 bases. CDR3 length: 12 amino acids. Germline V lookup: CDR1 SGHVS, CDR2 FQNEAQ. The CDR3 nucleotides read TGTGCCATCCAGAGAGGGGTTAATGAGCAGCTCTTC. The encoded protein is CAIQRGVNEQLF.

The chain joins TRBV29-1 to TRBJ2-4, with D unresolved. V dropped 0 bases and J dropped 4 bases, with 1 base sitting between them. This CDR3 has 11 amino acids. The germline V gene has CDR1 SQVTM and CDR2 ANQGSEA. CDR3 in amino acids: CSVEEKNIQYF. DNA of the CDR3: TGCAGCGTTGAAGAGAAAAACATTCAGTACTTC.

This chain links TRBV29-1 with TRBJ1-2; 11 bases match TRBD1. This CDR3 region has 18 residues. The trim removed 5 bases at V and 4 bases at J, leaving 18 bases unmatched. Germline loops: CDR1 SQVTM, CDR2 ANQGSEA. This CDR3 reads CSVSPSGQGGLSPYGYTF. The CDR3 DNA follows: TGCAGCGTTTCTCCTTCGGGACAGGGGGGCCTATCGCCCTATGGCTACACCTTC.

The chain combines TRBV4-1 with TRBJ2-5; weak D call: TRBD2 (5 bases). The V gene's germline CDR1 is MGHRA and CDR2 YSYEKL. V was shortened by 3 bases and J by 4 bases, with 12 bases between the two germline ends. The CDR3 is 14 amino acids. The CDR3 reads CASSQMTGGETQYF. The CDR3 coding sequence is TGCGCCAGCAGCCAGATGACCGGAGGAGAGACCCAGTACTTC.

A few counts support this clone. The chain recombines TRBV27 with TRBJ2-7, with 8 bases lining up with TRBD2. V shed 2 bases, J shed 4 bases, and the junction held 4 bases outside the gene matches. The CDR3 covers 14 residues. Germline values: CDR1 MNHEY, CDR2 SMNVEV (reference sequence). The CDR3 bases are TGTGCCAGCAGTTTAAGCGGGGGTTTATACGAGCAGTACTTC. It codes for CASSLSGGLYEQYF.

The chain uses TRBV29-1 and TRBJ1-2, with 8 bases that match TRBD1. Germline V CDR1 and CDR2: SQVTM, ANQGSEA. The V segment lost 7 bases and the J segment 8 bases; nucleotides outside the gene matches: 15. The CDR3 extends over 14 amino acids. CDR3 protein: CSALMGRGREGYTF. For the CDR3, the DNA is TGCAGCGCCCTAATGGGCAGGGGGCGCGAGGGCTACACCTTC.

The rearrangement uses TRBV7-9 and TRBJ2-7, with no clear D. The CDR3 has 13 residues. V was cut by 2 bases and J by 7 bases, with 12 bases left in between. Per the germline V gene, CDR1 is SEHNR and CDR2 is FQNEAQ (reference sequence). DNA for the CDR3: TGTGCCAGCAGCTTATTGACTGCCTCAGAGCAGTACTTC. Residues: CASSLLTASEQYF.

This clone was seen a few times. The V call is TRBV7-2, the J call TRBJ2-7; D ambiguous. Per germline, CDR1 SGHTA and CDR2 FQGNSA. V dropped 2 bases and J dropped 0 bases, with 8 bases sitting between them. This CDR3 has 14 residues. The CDR3 sequence is CASSLYRSSYEQYF. CDR3 coding DNA: TGTGCCAGCAGCTTATATAGGAGCTCCTACGAGCAGTACTTC. Supplemented by reference TRBV7-2 and TRBJ2-7, the full variable domain reads GAGVSQSPSNKVTEKGKDVELRCDPISGHTALYWYRQSLGQGLEFLIYFQGNSAPDKSGLPSDRFSAERTGGSVSTLTIQRTQQEDSAVYLCASSLYRSSYEQYFGPGTRLTVT.

This clone was found a few times. The chain has TRBV29-1 and TRBJ1-2; possible D gene TRBD1, 6 bases. Germline V lookup: CDR1 SQVTM, CDR2 ANQGSEA. V was pared by 3 bases and J by 3 bases, with 17 bases between. The CDR3 runs 15 residues. CDR3 bases: TGCAGCGTTGATCCCCTCAGGGGTTCAGACTATGGCTACACCTTC. Protein: CSVDPLRGSDYGYTF.

V is TRBV6-1 and J is TRBJ2-3, with a possible D match to TRBD1 (6 bases). V was shortened by 2 bases and J by 1 base, with 10 bases between the two germline ends. CDR3 length: 15 residues. The germline V gene has CDR1 MNHNS and CDR2 SASEGT. CDR3 coding DNA: TGTGCCAGCAGTGAACGGGCAGGGGGCACAGATACGCAGTATTTT. Translated: CASSERAGGTDTQYF.

This clone has just a few counts. The chain recombines TRBV4-1 with TRBJ2-7; no definite D call. CDR1 is MGHRA, CDR2 YSYEKL, per germline. The V gene lost 1 base and the J gene lost 4 bases, with 8 bases spanning the gap. The length of the CDR3 is 13 residues. DNA for the CDR3: TGCGCCAGCAGCCAAGTCCGGAGTTACGAGCAGTACTTC. Its protein product is CASSQVRSYEQYF.

V and J are TRBV30 and TRBJ2-1, with TRBD1 matching 11 bases. CDR3 length: 19 amino acids. V lost 4 bases, J lost 7 bases, and 21 bases stayed unmatched. CDR1 GTSNPN and CDR2 SVGIG come from the germline V gene (reference sequence). CDR3 nucleotide sequence: TGTGCCTGGACCCCTGTAGGACAGGGGGCCATTTACTTCGATAATGAGCAGTTCTTC. It codes for CAWTPVGQGAIYFDNEQFF.

This clone is classed as medium-sized (0.01 to 0.1%). Other DNA sequences within the sample encode an identical CDR3. The chain recombines TRBV2 with TRBJ2-7; D remains unclear. CDR3 size: 13 residues. The ends were cut back, 1 base at V and 2 bases at J, with 6 bases in the middle. The germline gives CDR1 SNHLY, CDR2 FYNNEI. DNA for the CDR3: TGTGCCAGCAGTGAAGGGGCAACCTACGAGCAGTACTTC. Translated, it gives CASSEGATYEQYF.

This clone was observed a handful of times. V is TRBV7-9 and J is TRBJ2-5; D is uncertain. Germline CDR1 is SEHNR and CDR2 is FQNEAQ (reference sequence). Trimming stripped 6 bases from V and 1 base from J, with 15 bases between. The CDR3 covers 15 residues. Written as DNA, the CDR3 is TGTGCCAGCAGTAACGATGAGACGATCCAAGAGACCCAGTACTTC. It translates to CASSNDETIQETQYF. Combining the CDR3 with reference TRBV7-9 and TRBJ2-5 gives the whole variable domain DTGVSQNPRHKITKRGQNVTFRCDPISEHNRLYWYRQTLGQGPEFLTYFQNEAQLEKSRLLSDRFSAERPKGSFSTLEIQRTEQGDSAMYLCASSNDETIQETQYFGPGTRLLVL.

This sequence joins TRBV7-9 and TRBJ2-5, with a tentative D call TRBD1 (5 bases). Looked up from germline, CDR1 is SEHNR and CDR2 is FQNEAQ (reference sequence). V was trimmed by 5 bases and J by 2 bases, leaving 12 bases between them. CDR3 size: 14 residues. CDR3 sequence: CASSPRTRQETQYF. In nucleotides, the CDR3 is TGTGCCAGCAGCCCACGGACACGGCAAGAGACCCAGTACTTC.

The chain has TRBV7-2 and TRBJ2-3; 15 nucleotides line up with TRBD2. This CDR3 has 15 amino acids. CDR1 SGHTA and CDR2 FQGNSA come from the germline V gene. V lost 5 bases and J lost 4; bases outside the gene matches: 1. CDR3 DNA sequence: TGTGCCAGCAGCCGGACTAGCGGGAGGGCAGATACGCAGTATTTT. Its protein product is CASSRTSGRADTQYF.

This clone has just a few counts. The CDR3 reads CSVGGTSLSDEQFF. DNA of the CDR3: TGCAGCGTTGGTGGGACTAGCCTTAGCGATGAGCAGTTCTTC. The rearrangement joins TRBV29-1 to TRBJ2-1; TRBD2 matches 9 bases. Germline loops: CDR1 SQVTM, CDR2 ANQGSEA. The CDR3 totals 14 residues. V trimming: 4 bases; J trimming: 8 bases; junction bases outside the gene matches: 9.

The chain links TRBV27 to TRBJ1-1; D ambiguous. Germline CDR1 is MNHEY and CDR2 is SMNVEV (reference sequence). This CDR3 has 13 residues. V was shortened by 3 bases and J by 7 bases, with 12 bases between the two germline ends. CDR3 residues: CASSFGFKSEAFF. CDR3 DNA: TGTGCCAGCAGTTTCGGTTTTAAGAGTGAAGCTTTCTTT.